The 21 T cell receptor beta chains presented below share a single source sample, sequenced in a study of blood T cell repertoires in COVID-19. Data came from immunoSEQ multiplex PCR; TCRdb stores just in-frame clones and leaves some out. In the table there are about 64,000 clones, around four fifths of which are singletons. Input material: peripheral blood. The source is a man in his 60s with COVID-19, enrolled during active disease.

The CDR3 here is CASRREAGYGYTF. The CDR3 DNA reads TGTGCCAGTCGTAGGGAGGCAGGCTATGGCTACACCTTC. The V and J genes are TRBV19 and TRBJ1-2; D remains unclear. CDR3 length equals 13 residues. V lost 8 bases, J lost 4 bases, and 14 bases lay in between. Germline V gene sequence: CDR1 LNHDA, CDR2 SQIVND (reference sequence).

This chain links TRBV7-6 with TRBJ2-1; 10 nucleotides align to TRBD2. Germline CDR1 and CDR2: SGHVS and FNYEAQ. This CDR3 region has 15 residues. The V segment lost 5 bases and the J segment 4 bases; nucleotides outside the gene matches: 5. The DNA for the CDR3 is TGTGCCAGCAGCCCCGGACTAGCGGAATACAATGAGCAGTTCTTC. Translated, it gives CASSPGLAEYNEQFF.

This chain links TRBV5-4 with TRBJ1-1; 7 nucleotides agree with TRBD1. This CDR3 is 14 amino acids long. Germline trimming cut 5 bases from V and 0 bases from J; bases unmatched to any gene: 4. The germline V gene has CDR1 SGHNT and CDR2 YYREEE (reference sequence). The CDR3 nucleotides are TGTGCCAGCAGTCCCGGGACAGTGAACACTGAAGCTTTCTTT. Its protein product is CASSPGTVNTEAFF.

The chain links TRBV3-1 (or the pseudogene TRBV3-2) to TRBJ2-5; maybe TRBD1 (5 bases). This CDR3 is built from 14 residues. Germline CDR1 LGHDT, CDR2 YNNKEL (reference sequence). Trimming removed 1 base at V and 1 base at J, with 7 bases between. The CDR3 here is CASSQGGPQETQYF. The CDR3 DNA reads as TGTGCCAGCAGCCAAGGGGGCCCCCAAGAGACCCAGTACTTC.

This clone has just one count. Additional DNA sequences in this sample encode the identical CDR3. The chain has TRBV2 and TRBJ2-7; TRBD1 is a possible D gene (5 bases). This CDR3 is 14 amino acids long. Germline V gene data show CDR1 as SNHLY and CDR2 as FYNNEI. The germline V and J ends were trimmed by 3 bases and 3 bases, with 12 bases remaining between them. CDR3 sequence: CASSEQGAGYEQYF. The CDR3 nucleotides are TGTGCCAGCAGTGAGCAAGGGGCAGGCTACGAGCAGTACTTC. The full variable domain, with the rest looked up from reference TRBV2 and TRBJ2-7, is EPEVTQTPSHQVTQMGQEVILRCVPISNHLYFYWYRQILGQKVEFLVSFYNNEISEKSEIFDDQFSVERPDGSNFTLKIRSTKLEDSAMYFCASSEQGAGYEQYFGPGTRLTVT.

The J gene is TRBJ2-5, the V gene TRBV7-9, with D tentatively TRBD1 (7 bases). The CDR3 length is 15 residues. The germline V and J ends were trimmed by 1 base and 1 base, with 10 bases remaining between them. Per germline, CDR1 SEHNR and CDR2 FQNEAQ (reference sequence). For the CDR3, the DNA is TGTGCCAGCAGCTTAGGGGGGGACAGCCAAGAGACCCAGTACTTC. Protein sequence: CASSLGGDSQETQYF.

V and J are TRBV30 and TRBJ2-5; tentative D call: TRBD1 (6 bases). V was shortened by 2 bases and J by 3 bases, with 19 bases between the two germline ends. Per germline, CDR1 GTSNPN and CDR2 SVGIG (reference sequence). There are 16 residues in the CDR3. This CDR3 is CAWSRGSGWAKETQYF. CDR3 nucleotide sequence: TGTGCCTGGAGTAGGGGGTCAGGGTGGGCAAAAGAGACCCAGTACTTC.

The V call is TRBV28, the J call TRBJ1-1; 10 nucleotides agree with TRBD1. V shed 6 bases, J shed 1 base, and the junction held 5 bases outside the gene matches. This CDR3 spans 15 amino acids. The germline CDR1 and CDR2 sequences are MDHEN and SYDVKM. Here the CDR3 reads CASRRQGAQNTEAFF. As DNA, the CDR3 is TGTGCCAGCAGGCGACAGGGGGCGCAGAACACTGAAGCTTTCTTT. Full variable domain (missing parts from reference TRBV28 and TRBJ1-1): DVKVTQSSRYLVKRTGEKVFLECVQDMDHENMFWYRQDPGLGLRLIYFSYDVKMKEKGDIPEGYSVSREKKERFSLILESASTNQTSMYLCASRRQGAQNTEAFFGQGTRLTVV.

CDR3 nucleotide sequence: TGCGCCAGCAGCCAAGATCAATCTGGGGCCAACGTCCTGACTTTC. It is translated as CASSQDQSGANVLTF. This chain uses TRBV4-1 with TRBJ2-6; D uncertain. Looked up from germline, CDR1 is MGHRA and CDR2 is YSYEKL. V was trimmed by 0 bases and J by 1 base, leaving 4 bases between them. The CDR3 runs 15 residues.

This chain uses TRBV7-2 with TRBJ2-5, with 10 bases that match TRBD2. V shed 4 bases, J shed 1 base, and the junction held 3 bases outside the gene matches. CDR1 SGHTA and CDR2 FQGNSA come from the germline V gene. The CDR3 loop spans 15 amino acids. CDR3 DNA sequence: TGTGCCAGCAGCTACAGGACTAGCGGCCAAGAGACCCAGTACTTC. It translates to CASSYRTSGQETQYF.

The rearrangement links TRBV19 to TRBJ1-1; TRBD1 agrees at 7 bases. The CDR3 loop spans 15 amino acids. V shed 1 base, J shed 4 bases, and the junction held 6 bases outside the gene matches. Germline CDR1 reads LNHDA; CDR2 reads SQIVND (reference sequence). The CDR3: CASSIVSQGGTEAFF. DNA of the CDR3: TGTGCCAGTAGTATAGTAAGCCAGGGGGGCACTGAAGCTTTCTTT.

The gene calls are TRBV5-5 and TRBJ2-2; 12 bases match TRBD2. Germline V gene data show CDR1 as SGHKS and CDR2 as YYEKEE (reference sequence). Unmatched junction bases numbered 7, after V lost 4 bases and J lost 3 bases. The CDR3 has 17 residues. The CDR3 is CASSGTSGGRYTGELFF. Written as DNA, the CDR3 is TGTGCCAGCAGCGGCACTAGCGGGGGGAGGTACACCGGGGAGCTGTTTTTT.

The chain combines TRBV11-3 with TRBJ2-5; a weak D match, TRBD2 (6 bases). With 3 bases removed from V and 2 bases from J, the gap between germline ends came to 16 bases. The CDR3 has 16 amino acids. The germline CDR1 and CDR2 sequences are SGHNT and YENEEA. The CDR3 protein is CASSFPLGTAQETQYF. In DNA form, the CDR3 reads TGTGCCAGCAGCTTCCCTTTGGGGACTGCTCAAGAGACCCAGTACTTC.

The rearrangement links TRBV29-1 to TRBJ1-2; 8 bases are shared with TRBD1. The V and J ends lost 5 bases and 4 bases, in that order; junction bases with no gene match: 9. Germline lookup yields CDR1 SQVTM and CDR2 ANQGSEA. The CDR3 loop spans 14 amino acids. The CDR3 DNA reads TGCAGCGTTCATAGTGGGGGGACAGGCTATGGCTACACCTTC. This gives the protein CSVHSGGTGYGYTF.

The chain couples TRBV5-6 to TRBJ2-7; 7 nucleotides align to TRBD2. J was trimmed by 4 bases and V by 3 bases; bases with no gene match: 13. The CDR3 has 16 residues. Germline CDR1 and CDR2: SGHDT and YYEEEE. CDR3 protein: CASSSSSGERRYEQYF. Written as DNA, the CDR3 is TGTGCCAGCAGCTCATCAAGCGGGGAAAGGAGGTACGAGCAGTACTTC.

The chain couples TRBV9 to TRBJ1-2, with 10 bases aligning to TRBD1. CDR1 is SGDLS, CDR2 YYNGEE, per germline. The length of the CDR3 is 14 residues. Losses at the gene ends were 3 bases for V and 8 bases for J; bases not matched to a gene: 7. CDR3 bases: TGTGCCAGCAGCGGGACAGGGGGAGGCGTCGGCTACACCTTC. It is translated as CASSGTGGGVGYTF. The variable domain in full, completed from reference TRBV9 and TRBJ1-2, reads DSGVTQTPKHLITATGQRVTLRCSPRSGDLSVYWYQQSLDQGLQFLIQYYNGEERAKGNILERFSAQQFPDLHSELNLSSLELGDSALYFCASSGTGGGVGYTFGSGTRLTVV.

This clone was recorded only once. V gene TRBV5-1 combines with J gene TRBJ2-7, with D possibly TRBD1 on 6 matching bases. This CDR3 comprises 14 residues. Trimming took off 0 bases at V and 5 bases at J, with 12 bases between the two ends. Germline CDR1 reads SGHRS; CDR2 reads YFSETQ. This chain's CDR3 is CASSLGRGVHEQYF. CDR3 DNA sequence: TGCGCCAGCAGCTTGGGCAGGGGAGTCCACGAGCAGTACTTC.

This chain connects TRBV6-6 to TRBJ2-2; D remains unclear. Between the trimmed V and J ends, which lost 2 bases and 4 bases, there was a span of 11 bases. Germline V gene sequence: CDR1 MNHNY, CDR2 SVGAGI (reference sequence). The CDR3 is 15 residues long. DNA for the CDR3: TGTGCCAGCAGTTACGTGGCAGGAATCACCGGGGAGCTGTTTTTT. Encoded protein: CASSYVAGITGELFF.

The chain employs TRBV6-5 and TRBJ2-7; a possible D gene is TRBD1 (5 bases). Per germline, CDR1 MNHEY and CDR2 SVGAGI. The germline V and J ends were trimmed by 4 bases and 2 bases, with 9 bases remaining between them. This CDR3 has 13 residues. CDR3 bases: TGTGCCAGCAGTTCCAGGGATCCCTACGAGCAGTACTTC. Translated, it gives CASSSRDPYEQYF.

The V call is TRBV5-1, the J call TRBJ2-4, with TRBD1 matching 7 bases. Unmatched junction bases numbered 3, after V lost 0 bases and J lost 0 bases. Germline CDR1 and CDR2: SGHRS and YFSETQ. The CDR3 runs to 16 residues. The CDR3 sequence is CASSLGDSLAKNIQYF. The CDR3 DNA is TGCGCCAGCAGCTTGGGGGACAGCCTAGCCAAAAACATTCAGTACTTC.

The chain combines TRBV10-2 with TRBJ2-7; 11 bases agree with TRBD1. CDR3 length: 16 amino acids. The V and J ends lost 5 bases and 2 bases, in that order; junction bases with no gene match: 8. CDR1 WSHSY and CDR2 SAAADI come from the germline V gene. The CDR3: CASSFTTGQGAYEQYF. The CDR3 nucleotides are TGCGCCAGCAGTTTTACTACGGGACAGGGGGCCTACGAGCAGTACTTC.